This T cell receptor beta chain was recovered during a study of PD-1 blockade in mismatch repair-deficient tumors. Sequencing was performed with immunoSEQ multiplex PCR; in TCRdb, only in-frame clones are kept and a portion is missing. The sample has about 79,000 clones, approximately 81% seen once. The sequence came from an adult with mismatch repair-deficient cancer. Here the sequenced sample was peripheral blood, taken 44 weeks after starting pembrolizumab.

CDR3 residues: CASSISAGVENIQYF. For the CDR3, the DNA is TGTGCCAGTAGTATATCGGCGGGAGTGGAAAACATTCAGTACTTC. The V call is TRBV19, the J call TRBJ2-4, with 7 nucleotides matching TRBD2. This CDR3 is built from 15 residues. Germline V CDR1 and CDR2: LNHDA, SQIVND (reference sequence). The J segment lost 5 bases and the V segment lost 2 bases, leaving 6 bases of the junction unmatched.